This record looks at one TCR beta chain sequence and its context. Its antigen is undetermined. The sample is drawn from a study of CXCR3-negative and CXCR3-positive naive CD8 T cells. The study's findings and limits: CXCR3-negative and CXCR3-positive naive cells shared comparable TRBV-TRBJ usage, but memory cells did not. In cryopreserved cells, CXCR3 expression partially decreased, and fresh PBMCs were used in most assays. Greater hydrophobicity was found in TRB CDR3s of CXCR3-positive naive cells than of CXCR3-negative naive cells.

Germline-derived CDR1 and CDR2 are SQVTM and ANQGSEA. There are 18 residues in the CDR3. TRB cDNA libraries were made by UMI-labeled 5' RACE. For each CDR3 protein, TCRdb gives one entry from its re-call of the 5' RACE reads, without DNA. In all, the sample yields tens of thousands of distinct CDR3 sequences. This receptor was taken from a human donor in good health. Some clones in this sample may be carry-over from other donors' samples. This chain uses TRBV29-1 with TRBJ2-7; the TCRdb D gene call, TRBD2, has no DNA to confirm it. Sequenced sample: naive CXCR3- CD8+ T cells from blood. The sample's subset: CD45RO-CCR7+CD27+CD95- naive CD8+ T cells lacking CXCR3 (TNR3-). CDR3 protein: CSVLTGMPVAGGSYEQYF.